Below, 23 T cell receptor beta chains from the same sample are listed, as sequenced in a study of T cells in women clearing cervical HPV infection. Measured with immunoSEQ multiplex PCR; TCRdb has only the in-frame clones, and not every one. This listing includes some 32,000 clones. Material for sequencing was blood buffy coat. All receptors come from a woman aged 18 to 75 with a cervical HPV16 infection that either progressed to CIN3+ or cleared (not recorded which).

Points on this clone: The read falls 3 residues short of the CDR3 end, and the missing part is taken from the germline J gene. The V gene is TRBV19, the J gene TRBJ2-1, with a possible D match to TRBD2 (6 bases). The CDR3 is 13 amino acids. The germline CDR1 and CDR2 sequences are LNHDA and SQIVND (reference sequence). Trimming pared 5 bases from V and 7 bases from J, leaving 12 bases between. The CDR3: CASSAGSRNEQFF. The CDR3 bases that were read are TGTGCCAGTAGTGCGGGATCGCGGAATGAG.

Of note for this clone: The CDR3 is cut off 3 residues early in the read; its end comes from the germline J gene. The chain has TRBV19 and TRBJ2-1, with 7 positions matching TRBD2. CDR1 is LNHDA and CDR2 is SQIVND in the germline V gene (reference sequence). The CDR3 is made up of 15 amino acids. V dropped 6 bases and J dropped 4; count of bases not matched to a gene: 9. The CDR3 DNA, read in part, is TGTGCCAGTAGCCCTACGAGCGGGACTTACAATGAG. Translation: CASSPTSGTYNE. The whole CDR3 protein is CASSPTSGTYNEQFF.

As to this clone: The read falls 3 residues short of the CDR3 end, and the missing part is taken from the germline J gene. This sequence joins TRBV6-1 and TRBJ1-4; weak D call: TRBD1 (5 bases). Germline V CDR1 and CDR2: MNHNS, SASEGT. The CDR3 is 15 residues long. The sequenced part of the CDR3 DNA is TGTGCCAGCAGTGCTGGCCCTTCTGGGGCCAACGTA. Amino acids: CASSAGPSGANV. The whole CDR3 protein is CASSAGPSGANVLFF.

The CDR3 is CASSRGQGLSYEQYF. The CDR3 DNA, read in part, is TGTGCCAGCTCACGGGGACAGGGTCTCTCCTACGAG. V gene TRBV18 combines with J gene TRBJ2-7, with 9 positions matching TRBD1. The read gets to within 3 residues of the CDR3 end, and the germline J gene fills in the rest. The junction had 4 bases not matched to a gene; V was cut back by 4 bases and J by 0 bases. The CDR3 is 15 residues long. Germline CDR1 is KGHSH and CDR2 is LQKENI.

A word on this clone: Read sequence stops 3 residues before the CDR3 end, and the germline J gene provides the missing end. The gene calls are TRBV2 and TRBJ2-5, with D perhaps TRBD2 (5 bases). Germline V lookup: CDR1 SNHLY, CDR2 FYNNEI. CDR3 length: 13 amino acids. V lost 4 bases and J 5 bases, leaving 11 bases between the germline ends. The CDR3 reads CASSGTERETQYF. The sequenced CDR3 bases are TGTGCCAGCAGTGGGACTGAGCGCGAGACC.

Details on this clone: The CDR3 end is not reached by the read, which stops 3 residues before it; the germline J gene fills it in. The rearrangement uses TRBV7-2 and TRBJ2-3, with a weak D call TRBD2 (6 bases). Trimming stripped 3 bases from V and 2 bases from J, with 6 bases between. The CDR3 has 13 amino acids. Germline V gives CDR1 SGHTA, CDR2 FQGNSA. CDR3 bases read: TGTGCCAGCAGCTTGGACTACACAGATACG. The encoded protein is CASSLDYTDT. The whole CDR3 sequence reads CASSLDYTDTQYF. Together with reference TRBV7-2 and TRBJ2-3, the CDR3 gives the full variable domain: GAGVSQSPSNKVTEKGKDVELRCDPISGHTALYWYRQSLGQGLEFLIYFQGNSAPDKSGLPSDRFSAERTGGSVSTLTIQRTQQEDSAVYLCASSLDYTDTQYFGPGTRLTVL.

Notes on this clone: The missing CDR3 end, 3 residues past where the read stops, is filled in from the germline J gene. The gene calls are TRBV20-1 and TRBJ1-3; TRBD1 might be the D (5 bases). V lost 6 bases, J lost 0 bases, and 12 bases lay in between. CDR3 length: 14 amino acids. From germline, CDR1 is DFQATT and CDR2 SNEGSKA (reference sequence). CDR3 DNA (partial): TGCAGTGCGGCAGACAGCCGCTCTGGAAACACC. Translated: CSAADSRSGNT. In full, the CDR3 is CSAADSRSGNTIYF.

Concerning this clone itself: The read ends 3 residues before the CDR3 terminus; that terminus is restored from the germline J gene. The chain links TRBV7-9 to TRBJ2-3, with D perhaps matching TRBD2 (6 bases). Germline CDR1 and CDR2: SEHNR and FQNEAQ (reference sequence). Trimming removed 3 bases from V and 5 bases from J, with 15 bases in between. The CDR3 is 15 amino acids. The part of the CDR3 DNA that was read is TGTGCCAGCAGCTTCCGTCGACTAGGACTAGATACG. Its translation is CASSFRRLGLDT. Given in full, the CDR3 is CASSFRRLGLDTQYF.

Concerning this clone itself: The read falls 3 residues short of the CDR3 end, and the missing part is taken from the germline J gene. The chain recombines TRBV7-6 with TRBJ2-7; D is possibly TRBD1 (6 bases). Between the trimmed V and J ends, which lost 5 bases and 5 bases, there was a span of 16 bases. The germline V gene has CDR1 SGHVS and CDR2 FNYEAQ. The CDR3 is 14 amino acids. The DNA read from the CDR3 is TGTGCCAGCAGCGAAACGGCAGGGGACAACGAG. It yields the protein CASSETAGDNE. In full, the CDR3 reads CASSETAGDNEQYF.

Details on this clone: The read ends 3 residues shy of where the CDR3 ends; the end is completed using the germline J gene. The J gene is TRBJ1-1, the V gene TRBV7-2; no firm D call. In germline, CDR1 is SGHTA, CDR2 FQGNSA. Trimming removed 5 bases from V and 0 bases from J, with 10 bases in between. CDR3 size: 14 residues. The CDR3 DNA, read in part, is TGTGCCAGCAGCCCGAGCGGGGTGAACACTGAA. Protein product: CASSPSGVNTE. The CDR3 in its entirety is CASSPSGVNTEAFF.

Worth noting for this clone: Sequencing ends 3 residues short of the CDR3 end; the germline J gene provides the rest. The V gene is TRBV12-3 or TRBV12-4, the J gene TRBJ2-1; 8 bases align to TRBD1. The V gene end was trimmed by 6 bases and the J gene end by 5 bases; junction bases not matched to a gene: 15. The CDR3 is made up of 17 amino acids. The covered CDR3 bases are TGTGCCAGCAGCCAACGGGACAGGCTCTCTTGGAACAATGAG. It specifies CASSQRDRLSWNNE. Given in full, the CDR3 is CASSQRDRLSWNNEQFF.

CDR3 DNA, as far as it was read: TGTGCCAGCTCACGATCGAAGGGGTTTAATCAGCCC. Protein product: CASSRSKGFNQP. The entire CDR3 protein reads CASSRSKGFNQPQHF. The chain recombines TRBV18 with TRBJ1-5; D may be TRBD1 (5 bases). The observed sequence ends 3 residues before the CDR3 terminus, with the missing tail filled in from the germline J gene. CDR3 length: 15 amino acids. Germline V gene lookup returns CDR1 KGHSH and CDR2 LQKENI. V was clipped by 4 bases and J by 4 bases, with 14 bases between them.

With regard to this clone: The CDR3 end is not reached by the read, which stops 3 residues before it; the germline J gene fills it in. This sequence joins TRBV30 and TRBJ1-5, with a tentative D call TRBD1 (5 bases). Germline values: CDR1 GTSNPN, CDR2 SVGIG (reference sequence). CDR3 length: 12 amino acids. V lost 0 bases, J lost 7 bases, and 7 bases lay in between. The part of the CDR3 DNA that was read is TGTGCCTGGAGTGTAGGGGCCCAGCCC. Its translation is CAWSVGAQP. The full CDR3 is CAWSVGAQPQHF.

The CDR3 DNA, read in part, is TGTGCCAGCTTCGGTACTAGCGGGACTGGGGGCTCCTACGAG. Its protein product is CASFGTSGTGGSYE. The CDR3, in full, reads CASFGTSGTGGSYEQYF. V gene TRBV18 combines with J gene TRBJ2-7; TRBD2 agrees at 10 bases. The observed sequence ends 3 residues before the CDR3 terminus, with the missing tail filled in from the germline J gene. CDR3 size: 17 residues. Trimming removed 7 bases from V and 0 bases from J; junction bases left unmatched: 12. Germline CDR1 and CDR2: KGHSH and LQKENI.

Remarks on this clone: The observed sequence ends 3 residues before the CDR3 terminus, with the missing tail filled in from the germline J gene. The chain couples TRBV2 to TRBJ2-5, with a tentative D call TRBD1 (5 bases). The CDR3 covers 15 residues. Germline assignment: CDR1 SNHLY and CDR2 FYNNEI. Trimming cost V 3 bases and J 4 bases, with 15 bases left between them. The CDR3 bases that were read are TGTGCCAGCAGTGATCGGGCTACCCAGGGAGAGACC. Encoded protein: CASSDRATQGET. The whole CDR3 sequence is CASSDRATQGETQYF.

Turning to this clone: An end of the junction does not agree with germline; a read error may underlie this. The read falls 3 residues short of the CDR3 end, and the missing part is taken from the germline J gene. This sample also contains other DNA sequences that code for the same CDR3. This rearrangement joins TRBV7-7 to TRBJ1-3, with D possibly being TRBD1 (5 bases). This CDR3 is 13 amino acids long. Germline CDR1 is SSHAT and CDR2 is FNYEAQ (reference sequence). The DNA read from the CDR3 is TGTGCCAGCAGCTCAGGGCCTGGAAACACT. Amino acid sequence: CASSSGPGNT. The entire CDR3 reads CASSSGPGNTIYF.

Concerning this clone: The sequenced fragment ends 3 residues before the CDR3 boundary, so the rest is inferred from the germline J gene. V usage is TRBV20-1 and J usage is TRBJ2-3; 7 nucleotides match TRBD1. The CDR3 has 15 amino acids. Germline loops: CDR1 DFQATT, CDR2 SNEGSKA (reference sequence). The CDR3 bases that were read are TGCAGTGCTGTTGAAAACAGGGGTGGGGTGAAGCCG. As protein: CSAVENRGGVKP. The full-length CDR3 reads as CSAVENRGGVKPQYF.

As to this clone: The CDR3 extends 3 residues past the end of the read, so its final part is completed from the germline J gene. The chain links TRBV20-1 to TRBJ2-1; maybe TRBD2 (6 bases). The CDR3 length is 16 residues. Trimming shortened V by 6 bases and J by 9 bases, and 27 bases separated the two germline ends. Germline V gene data show CDR1 as DFQATT and CDR2 as SNEGSKA (reference sequence). The CDR3 bases that were read are TGCAGTGCCGAGCTCCCCCATCTAGCGCTTGCCGGTGAG. It translates to CSAELPHLALAGE. The entire CDR3 is CSAELPHLALAGEQFF.

On this clone: The CDR3 end falls 3 residues outside the read, so it is completed with the germline J gene. This rearrangement joins TRBV30 to TRBJ2-2, with D unclear. Germline V gene lookup returns CDR1 GTSNPN and CDR2 SVGIG (reference sequence). This CDR3 has 15 residues. The DNA read from the CDR3 is TGTGCCTGGAGTGTTTTGGGCCAGCCTAATGAAAAG. Its protein product is CAWSVLGQPNEK. The entire CDR3 protein is CAWSVLGQPNEKLFF.

Details on this clone: The read finishes 3 residues shy of the CDR3 end, and the germline J gene is used to complete it. V usage is TRBV7-3 and J usage is TRBJ2-1, with 9 bases aligning to TRBD2. CDR1 SGHTA and CDR2 FQGTGA come from the germline V gene. The CDR3 loop spans 18 amino acids. Trimming removed 0 bases from V and 0 bases from J; junction bases left unmatched: 6. CDR3 amino acids: CASSLTGLAGTSYNEQFF. The CDR3 DNA, read in part, is TGTGCCAGCAGCTTAACCGGTCTAGCGGGGACCTCCTACAATGAG.

As to this clone: The read falls 3 residues short of the CDR3 end, and the missing part is taken from the germline J gene. The chain has TRBV6-1 and TRBJ1-2; D may be TRBD1 (6 bases). Germline V lookup: CDR1 MNHNS, CDR2 SASEGT. This CDR3 region has 15 residues. CDR3 in amino acids: CASSEVAGGPETYTF. The covered CDR3 bases are TGTGCCAGCAGTGAAGTAGCGGGGGGGCCAGAGACC.

Note on this clone: The missing CDR3 end, 3 residues past where the read stops, is filled in from the germline J gene. The rearrangement joins TRBV7-2 to TRBJ2-5, with D tentatively TRBD2 (6 bases). This CDR3 is 15 amino acids long. In germline, CDR1 is SGHTA, CDR2 FQGNSA. The CDR3 reads CASSQSITSTDTQYF. The part of the CDR3 DNA that was read is TGTGCCAGCAGCCAATCAATTACTAGCACAGATACC.

As to this clone: The read ends 3 residues early relative to the CDR3; the germline J gene fills the gap. This chain joins TRBV7-2 and TRBJ1-2, with unresolved D. The CDR3 has 13 residues. The germline CDR1 and CDR2 sequences are SGHTA and FQGNSA. Deletions cut 5 bases from V and 2 bases from J, with 9 bases between. The CDR3 DNA, read in part, is TGTGCCAGCAGCCAAACAGCAAACTATGGC. It specifies CASSQTANYG. The CDR3 reads in full as CASSQTANYGYTF.